This T cell receptor (beta chain) was documented in a study of blood T cell repertoires in COVID-19. Across the whole study: Specimens from acute and convalescent COVID-19 originated in the United States, Italy and Spain.

The method was immunoSEQ multiplex PCR; TCRdb's version includes in-frame clones alone and lacks a portion of them. In the table there are 300,000 to 400,000 clones, 70% to 90% of which are singletons. Followed longitudinally, the Seattle patients had been enrolled during active infection. The CDR3 extends over 15 amino acids. Germline values: CDR1 LGHNA, CDR2 YNFKEQ. Trimming removed 1 base from V and 1 base from J, with 8 bases in between. The source of this sequence is a woman aged 55-69 years with COVID-19, enrolled during active disease. The chain couples TRBV4-2 to TRBJ1-5; a weak D match, TRBD1 (6 bases). The sequencing sample was made of peripheral blood. CDR3 nucleotide sequence: TGTGCCAGCAGCCAAGCCGGGACAAGCAATCAGCCCCAGCATTTT. As protein: CASSQAGTSNQPQHF.